This passage covers 26 T cell receptor beta chains from one sample sequenced in a study of T cell responses to AZD1222 COVID-19 vaccine. Sequencing used immunoSEQ multiplex PCR; TCRdb keeps in-frame clones, though not all of them. Of 90,000 to 110,000 clones in the sample, 88% were seen once. The starting material was peripheral blood, obtained on day 0 of AZD1222 vaccination. These receptors were obtained from an adult in good health.

V is TRBV18 and J is TRBJ1-1; D is unresolved. CDR3 length: 16 residues. V gave up 1 base and J gave up 2 bases, with 14 bases separating them. The germline gives CDR1 KGHSH, CDR2 LQKENI. This CDR3 is CASSPLALGENTEAFF. The CDR3 nucleotides are TGTGCCAGCTCACCACTTGCGTTAGGCGAAAACACTGAAGCTTTCTTT.

The chain combines TRBV28 with TRBJ1-5, with 9 bases aligning to TRBD1. CDR1 MDHEN and CDR2 SYDVKM come from the germline V gene. CDR3 length: 16 residues. J was trimmed by 7 bases and V by 5 bases; bases with no gene match: 12. For the CDR3, the DNA is TGTGCCAGCAGTCCGGTGGGACAGGGAAGAGGGCAGCCCCAGCATTTT. Its translation is CASSPVGQGRGQPQHF.

V is TRBV29-1 and J is TRBJ2-2; D is unresolved. Deletions cut 7 bases from V and 6 bases from J, with 12 bases between. This CDR3 is 12 amino acids long. CDR1 and CDR2 (germline): SQVTM, ANQGSEA. The CDR3 here is CSAMKVAGELFF. CDR3 DNA sequence: TGCAGCGCCATGAAGGTTGCCGGGGAGCTGTTTTTT.

The chain employs TRBV6-6 and TRBJ2-7, with TRBD2 matching over 12 bases. The CDR3 is 17 residues long. V lost 5 bases, J lost 0 bases, and 8 bases stayed unmatched. Germline CDR1 MNHNY, CDR2 SVGAGI (reference sequence). The DNA of the CDR3 is TGTGCCAGCAGTCCCCGGACTAGCGGGGCCCTCTCCTACGAGCAGTACTTC. Amino acids: CASSPRTSGALSYEQYF.

CDR3 coding DNA: TGTGCCAGCAGCTCGCTAGCGGGAGGGGGAGATACGCAGTATTTT. Translation: CASSSLAGGGDTQYF. The V and J genes are TRBV13 and TRBJ2-3, with 12 bases matching TRBD2. Germline V gene data show CDR1 as PRHDT and CDR2 as FYEKMQ (reference sequence). After removal of 4 bases from V and 5 bases from J, the junction contained 4 bases not matched to a gene. CDR3 length equals 15 residues.

This chain links TRBV7-3 with TRBJ1-2; D is ambiguous. Germline CDR1 and CDR2: SGHTA and FQGTGA. This CDR3 contains 14 residues. Trimming shortened V by 5 bases and J by 3 bases, and 13 bases separated the two germline ends. CDR3 bases: TGTGCCAGCAGCCTCGGCGACCCCGACTATGGCTACACCTTC. This codes for CASSLGDPDYGYTF.

This clone was seen just once. V usage is TRBV28 and J usage is TRBJ1-5; no definite D call. Deletions cut 2 bases from V and 0 bases from J, with 8 bases between. The CDR3 is made up of 15 amino acids. From germline, CDR1 is MDHEN and CDR2 SYDVKM. CDR3 in DNA: TGTGCCAGCAGTTTAGGCATTAATAGCAATCAGCCCCAGCATTTT. As protein: CASSLGINSNQPQHF.

The sample holds one count of this clone. The chain joins TRBV5-1 to TRBJ1-6, with 8 bases identical to TRBD1. J gave up 5 bases and V 1 base, and 8 bases lay outside the gene matches. CDR1 and CDR2 (germline): SGHRS, YFSETQ. The CDR3 is made up of 17 amino acids. CDR3 nucleotide sequence: TGCGCCAGCAGCTTGATCGACAGGGGCGCAAATAATTCACCCCTCCACTTT. Its translation: CASSLIDRGANNSPLHF.

CDR3 DNA: TGTGCCAGCAGCGATCAAGCCGCGAGCTCCTACGAGCAGTACTTC. It translates to CASSDQAASSYEQYF. V and J are TRBV2 and TRBJ2-7; D remains ambiguous. The CDR3 spans 15 residues. V gave up 6 bases and J gave up 0 bases, with 15 bases separating them. Germline V gene data show CDR1 as SNHLY and CDR2 as FYNNEI.

Details on this clone: A junction end diverges from the germline sequence, so it may reflect a read error. Other DNA sequences of this sample code for an identical CDR3. The genes are TRBV18 and TRBJ2-7; D gene ambiguous. Per the germline V gene, CDR1 is KGHSH and CDR2 is LQKENI. The CDR3 runs to 13 residues. The CDR3 here is CASSPGDSYEQYF. The CDR3 nucleotides read TGTGCTAGCTCACCAGGAGACTCCTACGAGCAGTACTTC.

DNA of the CDR3: TGTGCCAGCAGCTTAGGCAGACTAACTGGAAACACCATATATTTT. Its protein is CASSLGRLTGNTIYF. This chain connects TRBV13 to TRBJ1-3; D uncertain. The V and J ends lost 0 bases and 2 bases respectively, with 8 bases between them. The CDR3 totals 15 residues. Germline loops: CDR1 PRHDT, CDR2 FYEKMQ (reference sequence).

The chain has TRBV28 and TRBJ1-5; 8 nucleotides align to TRBD1. The V gene end was trimmed by 7 bases and the J gene end by 5 bases; junction bases not matched to a gene: 7. CDR3 length: 14 amino acids. From germline, CDR1 is MDHEN and CDR2 SYDVKM. The CDR3 sequence: CASTGDRNYQPQHF. The CDR3 DNA follows: TGTGCCAGCACAGGGGACAGGAACTATCAGCCCCAGCATTTT.

The V gene is TRBV3-1 (or the pseudogene TRBV3-2), the J gene TRBJ2-1; TRBD1 matches at 8 bases. The CDR3 sequence is 12 residues long. Germline loops: CDR1 LGHDT, CDR2 YNNKEL (reference sequence). The V and J ends lost 5 bases and 14 bases, in that order; junction bases with no gene match: 8. In nucleotides, the CDR3 is TGTGCCAGCAGCGGACAGGACAGGGCGGAGTTCTTC. It encodes CASSGQDRAEFF.

V usage is TRBV14 and J usage is TRBJ1-1, with no clear D. Germline V gene data show CDR1 as SGHDN and CDR2 as FVKESK. V was cut by 1 base and J by 1 base, with 7 bases left in between. The CDR3 is made up of 14 amino acids. In nucleotides, the CDR3 is TGTGCCAGCAGCCAAGGGTATCCGAACACTGAAGCTTTCTTT. Translating it yields CASSQGYPNTEAFF.

The chain couples TRBV10-3 to TRBJ1-6, with D possibly TRBD1 on 5 matching bases. Germline V gene data show CDR1 as ENHRY and CDR2 as SYGVKD. V shed 6 bases and J shed 8 bases, with 11 bases lying between them. The CDR3 loop spans 13 amino acids. CDR3 sequence reads: CAISRDLDSPLHF. CDR3 sequence (DNA): TGTGCCATCAGCCGGGACCTAGATTCACCCCTCCACTTT.

About this clone itself: Other nucleotide sequences from this sample produce the same CDR3. V gene TRBV6-5 combines with J gene TRBJ2-7; 9 positions match TRBD1. V gave up 4 bases and J gave up 0 bases; unmatched junction bases: 1. The germline V gene encodes CDR1 MNHEY and CDR2 SVGAGI. This CDR3 is 14 amino acids long. DNA for the CDR3: TGTGCCAGCAGTTTGACAGGGGGCTCCTACGAGCAGTACTTC. Protein: CASSLTGGSYEQYF.

The rearrangement uses TRBV27 and TRBJ2-5; D unresolved. CDR1 is MNHEY, CDR2 SMNVEV, per germline (reference sequence). This CDR3 spans 13 amino acids. The V and J ends lost 4 bases and 1 base respectively, with 7 bases between them. The CDR3 DNA reads TGTGCCAGCAGTTCAGGCATCCAAGAGACCCAGTACTTC. Its protein is CASSSGIQETQYF.

The chain has TRBV5-1 and TRBJ1-3; the D gene is possibly TRBD1 (6 bases). Germline CDR1 SGHRS, CDR2 YFSETQ. The ends were cut back, 4 bases at V and 7 bases at J, with 24 bases in the middle. This CDR3 has 17 amino acids. The chain's CDR3 is CASSPTEAVGARNTIYF. For the CDR3, the DNA is TGCGCCAGCAGCCCCACGGAGGCGGTGGGGGCAAGGAACACCATATATTTT.

This chain links TRBV2 with TRBJ2-5; D assignment may be TRBD1 or TRBD2 (6 bases each). Germline lookup yields CDR1 SNHLY and CDR2 FYNNEI. V shed 7 bases and J shed 5 bases, with 14 bases lying between them. This CDR3 contains 13 residues. The CDR3: CASIRGRGETQYF. CDR3 nucleotide sequence: TGTGCCAGCATTCGGGGGCGCGGGGAGACCCAGTACTTC.

V and J are TRBV19 and TRBJ1-2; no reliable D call. V lost 6 bases, J lost 7 bases, and 24 bases lay in between. The length of the CDR3 is 16 residues. The germline CDR1 and CDR2 sequences are LNHDA and SQIVND (reference sequence). This CDR3 reads CASRARGATPTGGYTF. CDR3 sequence (DNA): TGTGCCAGTAGGGCTCGGGGAGCTACACCAACCGGTGGCTACACCTTC.

CDR3 region: CASRQGLANEKLFF. CDR3 in DNA: TGTGCCAGCAGACAGGGGTTGGCTAATGAAAAACTGTTTTTT. The J gene is TRBJ1-4, the V gene TRBV2; 7 positions match TRBD1. This CDR3 spans 14 amino acids. Germline assignment: CDR1 SNHLY and CDR2 FYNNEI. V was pared by 6 bases and J by 3 bases, with 4 bases of the junction left unmatched.

This rearrangement joins TRBV5-4 to TRBJ2-1; 9 bases line up with TRBD2. After removal of 4 bases from V and 4 bases from J, the junction contained 9 bases not matched to a gene. The CDR3 runs 16 residues. CDR1 is SGHNT and CDR2 is YYREEE in the germline V gene (reference sequence). CDR3 region: CASSHSGRSQYNEQFF. CDR3 bases: TGTGCCAGCAGCCATAGCGGGAGATCCCAATACAATGAGCAGTTCTTC.

The CDR3 coding sequence is TGTGCCAGCAGTTTTGGGCGGCGAGCCCCCAAGGGCGGGGACTCCGACTACGAGCAGTACTTC. It yields the protein CASSFGRRAPKGGDSDYEQYF. V gene TRBV27 combines with J gene TRBJ2-7, with D perhaps TRBD2 (6 bases). Trimming stripped 3 bases from V and 3 bases from J, with 33 bases between. From germline, CDR1 is MNHEY and CDR2 SMNVEV (reference sequence). The CDR3 extends over 21 amino acids.

CDR3 sequence: CSHGAQQETQYF. The DNA for the CDR3 is TGCAGCCACGGGGCTCAGCAAGAGACCCAGTACTTC. J is TRBJ2-5 and V is TRBV29-1; perhaps D is TRBD1 or TRBD2 (5 bases each). From germline, CDR1 is SQVTM and CDR2 ANQGSEA. V lost 8 bases, J lost 2 bases, and 12 bases lay in between. This CDR3 is 12 amino acids long.

The V and J genes are TRBV6-4 and TRBJ2-1, with D perhaps TRBD2 (5 bases). In germline, CDR1 is MRHNA, CDR2 SNTAGT. V lost 2 bases, J lost 2 bases, and 10 bases lay in between. This CDR3 contains 15 residues. The CDR3 loop reads CASSDKAGAYNEQFF. As DNA, the CDR3 is TGTGCCAGCAGTGACAAGGCGGGCGCCTACAATGAGCAGTTCTTC.

V gene TRBV7-9 combines with J gene TRBJ1-1, with TRBD1 as a possible D gene (6 bases). The V gene's germline CDR1 is SEHNR and CDR2 FQNEAQ (reference sequence). This CDR3 region has 15 residues. Trimming stripped 6 bases from V and 1 base from J, with 15 bases between. The chain's CDR3 is CASRLQGGTNTEAFF. The CDR3 DNA follows: TGTGCCAGCAGGCTACAAGGGGGTACGAACACTGAAGCTTTCTTT.